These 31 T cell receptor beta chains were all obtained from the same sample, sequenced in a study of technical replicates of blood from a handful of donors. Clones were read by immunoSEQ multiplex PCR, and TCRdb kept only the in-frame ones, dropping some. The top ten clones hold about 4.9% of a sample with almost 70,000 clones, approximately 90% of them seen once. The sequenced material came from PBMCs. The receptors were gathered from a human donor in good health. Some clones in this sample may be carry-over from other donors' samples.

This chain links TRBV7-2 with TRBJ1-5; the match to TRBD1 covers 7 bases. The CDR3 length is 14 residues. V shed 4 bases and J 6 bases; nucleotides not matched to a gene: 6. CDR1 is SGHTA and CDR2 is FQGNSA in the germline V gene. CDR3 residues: CASSSDRATQPQHF. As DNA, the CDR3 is TGTGCCAGCAGCTCTGACAGGGCCACTCAGCCCCAGCATTTT.

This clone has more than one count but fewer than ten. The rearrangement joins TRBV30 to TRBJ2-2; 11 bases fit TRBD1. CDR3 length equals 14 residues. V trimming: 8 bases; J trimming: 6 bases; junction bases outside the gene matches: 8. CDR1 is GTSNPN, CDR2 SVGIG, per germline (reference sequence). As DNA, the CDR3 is TGTGCCGGGACAGGGGGGACTGGGTCCGGGGAGCTGTTTTTT. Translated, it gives CAGTGGTGSGELFF.

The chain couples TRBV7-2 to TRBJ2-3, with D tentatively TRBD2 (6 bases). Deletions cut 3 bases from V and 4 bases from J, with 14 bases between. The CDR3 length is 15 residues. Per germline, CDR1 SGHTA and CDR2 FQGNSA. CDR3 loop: CASSFFGSGPDTQYF. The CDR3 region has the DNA TGTGCCAGCAGCTTTTTTGGTAGCGGACCAGATACGCAGTATTTT.

The CDR3 DNA is TGTGCCAGCAGAAGAGGGGGTGACGAGCAGTACTTC. Translating it yields CASRRGGDEQYF. The rearrangement links TRBV6-6 to TRBJ2-7; tentative D call: TRBD1 (6 bases). The CDR3 covers 12 residues. The V gene's germline CDR1 is MNHNY and CDR2 SVGAGI (reference sequence). Deletions cut 6 bases from V and 5 bases from J, with 11 bases between.

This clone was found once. The CDR3 DNA follows: TGCGCCAGCAGCGCCGCGGGGGGCTTCGATAAGCAGTACTTC. This encodes CASSAAGGFDKQYF. The chain employs TRBV5-1 and TRBJ2-7; 8 positions match TRBD2. The CDR3 covers 14 residues. Losses at the gene ends were 4 bases for V and 8 bases for J; bases not matched to a gene: 11. The V gene's germline CDR1 is SGHRS and CDR2 YFSETQ.

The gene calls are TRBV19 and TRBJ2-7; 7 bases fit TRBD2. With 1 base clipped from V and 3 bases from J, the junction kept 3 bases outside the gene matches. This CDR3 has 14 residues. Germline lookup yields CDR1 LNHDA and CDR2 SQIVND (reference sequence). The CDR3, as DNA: TGTGCCAGTAGTATAGGGGCGGGAGTCTACGAGCAGTACTTC. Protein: CASSIGAGVYEQYF.

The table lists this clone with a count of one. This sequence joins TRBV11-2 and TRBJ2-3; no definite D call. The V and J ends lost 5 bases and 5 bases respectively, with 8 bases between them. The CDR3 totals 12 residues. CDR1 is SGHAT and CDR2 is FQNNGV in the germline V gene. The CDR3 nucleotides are TGTGCCAGCAGCGTGTTGCGAGATACGCAGTATTTT. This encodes CASSVLRDTQYF.

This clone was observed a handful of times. This chain's CDR3 is CASSLRLTQYQETQYF. In nucleotides, the CDR3 is TGCGCCAGCAGCCTCAGACTTACCCAATACCAAGAGACCCAGTACTTC. The chain combines TRBV4-1 with TRBJ2-5; D is uncertain. Trimming took off 4 bases at V and 0 bases at J, with 15 bases between the two ends. CDR3 length: 16 amino acids. Germline CDR1 MGHRA, CDR2 YSYEKL.

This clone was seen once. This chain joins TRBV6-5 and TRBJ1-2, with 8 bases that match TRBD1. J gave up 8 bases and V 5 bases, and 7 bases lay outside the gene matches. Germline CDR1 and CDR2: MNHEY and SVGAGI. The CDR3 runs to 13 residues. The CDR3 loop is CASSTKTGVGYTF. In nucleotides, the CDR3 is TGTGCCAGCAGTACGAAGACAGGGGTGGGCTACACCTTC.

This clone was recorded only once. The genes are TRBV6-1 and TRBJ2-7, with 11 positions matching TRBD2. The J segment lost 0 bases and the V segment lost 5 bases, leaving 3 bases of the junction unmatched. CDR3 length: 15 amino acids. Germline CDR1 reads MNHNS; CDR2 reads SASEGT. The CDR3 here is CASSRTSGFSYEQYF. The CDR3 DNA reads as TGTGCCAGCAGTAGGACTAGCGGGTTCTCCTACGAGCAGTACTTC.

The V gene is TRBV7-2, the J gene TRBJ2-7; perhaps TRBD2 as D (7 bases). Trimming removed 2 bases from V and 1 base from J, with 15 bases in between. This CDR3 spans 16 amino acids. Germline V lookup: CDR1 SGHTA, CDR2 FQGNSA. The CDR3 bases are TGTGCCAGCAGCTTAACCGGGGGGCCCTATTCCTACGAGCAGTACTTC. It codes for CASSLTGGPYSYEQYF. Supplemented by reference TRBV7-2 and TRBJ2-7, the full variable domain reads GAGVSQSPSNKVTEKGKDVELRCDPISGHTALYWYRQSLGQGLEFLIYFQGNSAPDKSGLPSDRFSAERTGGSVSTLTIQRTQQEDSAVYLCASSLTGGPYSYEQYFGPGTRLTVT.

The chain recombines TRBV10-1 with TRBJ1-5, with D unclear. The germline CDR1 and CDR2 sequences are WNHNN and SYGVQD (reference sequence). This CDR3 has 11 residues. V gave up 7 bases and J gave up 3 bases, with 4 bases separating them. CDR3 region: CASTYNQPQHF. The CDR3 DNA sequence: TGCGCCAGCACCTACAATCAGCCCCAGCATTTT.

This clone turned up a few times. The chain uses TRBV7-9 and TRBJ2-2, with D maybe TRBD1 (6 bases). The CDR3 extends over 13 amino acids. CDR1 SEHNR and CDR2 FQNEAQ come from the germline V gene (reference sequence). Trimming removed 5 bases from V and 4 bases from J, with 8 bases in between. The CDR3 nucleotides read TGTGCCAGCAGCCCACAGGGCACCGGGGAGCTGTTTTTT. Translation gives CASSPQGTGELFF.

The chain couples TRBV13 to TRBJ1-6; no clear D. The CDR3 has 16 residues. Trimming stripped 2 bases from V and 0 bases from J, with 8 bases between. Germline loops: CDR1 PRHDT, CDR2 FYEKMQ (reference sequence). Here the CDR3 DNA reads TGTGCCAGCAGCTTATTTAGGAGCTCCTATAATTCACCCCTCCACTTT. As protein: CASSLFRSSYNSPLHF.

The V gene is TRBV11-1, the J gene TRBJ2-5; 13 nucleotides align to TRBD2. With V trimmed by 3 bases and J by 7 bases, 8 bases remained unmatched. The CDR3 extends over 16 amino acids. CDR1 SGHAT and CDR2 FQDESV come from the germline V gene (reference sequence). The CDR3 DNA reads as TGTGCCAGCAGCTTCAGGACTAGCGGGGGCCAGGGGACCCAGTACTTC. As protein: CASSFRTSGGQGTQYF.

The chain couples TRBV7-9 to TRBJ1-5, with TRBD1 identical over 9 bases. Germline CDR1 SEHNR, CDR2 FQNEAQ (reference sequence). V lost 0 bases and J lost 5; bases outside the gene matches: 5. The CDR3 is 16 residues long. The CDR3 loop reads CASSLALDRGDQPQHF. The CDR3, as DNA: TGTGCCAGCAGCTTAGCCTTGGACAGGGGTGATCAGCCCCAGCATTTT.

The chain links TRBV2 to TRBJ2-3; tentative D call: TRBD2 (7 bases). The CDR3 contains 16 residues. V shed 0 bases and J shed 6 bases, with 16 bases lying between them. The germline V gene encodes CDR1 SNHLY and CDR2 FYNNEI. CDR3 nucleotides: TGTGCCAGCAGTGAAGCGCTGGGGGGGGGCTCTGATACGCAGTATTTT. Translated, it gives CASSEALGGGSDTQYF.

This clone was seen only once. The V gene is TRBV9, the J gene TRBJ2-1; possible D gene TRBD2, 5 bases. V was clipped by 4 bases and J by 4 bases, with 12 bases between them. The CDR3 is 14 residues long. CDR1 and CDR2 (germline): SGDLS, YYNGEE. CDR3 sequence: CASSTSGEYNEQFF. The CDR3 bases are TGTGCCAGCAGCACAAGCGGAGAATACAATGAGCAGTTCTTC.

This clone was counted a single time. Written as DNA, the CDR3 is TGTGCCAGCACTTGGTCCAGGGGGAATTCACCCCTCCACTTT. It yields the protein CASTWSRGNSPLHF. The genes are TRBV6-1 and TRBJ1-6; 7 bases map to TRBD1. The CDR3 runs to 14 residues. V lost 7 bases and J lost 7; bases outside the gene matches: 7. The germline gives CDR1 MNHNS, CDR2 SASEGT.

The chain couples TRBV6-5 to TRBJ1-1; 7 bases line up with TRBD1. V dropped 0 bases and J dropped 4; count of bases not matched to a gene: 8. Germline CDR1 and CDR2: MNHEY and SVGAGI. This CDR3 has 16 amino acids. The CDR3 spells CASSYSMGQRATEAFF. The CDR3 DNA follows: TGTGCCAGCAGTTACTCGATGGGACAGCGGGCCACTGAAGCTTTCTTT.

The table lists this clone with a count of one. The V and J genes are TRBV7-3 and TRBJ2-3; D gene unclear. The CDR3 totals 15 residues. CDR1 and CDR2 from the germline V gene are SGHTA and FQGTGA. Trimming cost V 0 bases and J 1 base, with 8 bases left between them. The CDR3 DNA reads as TGTGCCAGCAGCTTAACGCCTACCGGCACAGATACGCAGTATTTT. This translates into CASSLTPTGTDTQYF.

Written as DNA, the CDR3 is TGCGCCAGCAGCCAAGATCGGGGGGGGACAGATACGCAGTATTTT. This sequence encodes CASSQDRGGTDTQYF. V usage is TRBV4-3 and J usage is TRBJ2-3; 8 bases line up with TRBD2. Losses at the gene ends were 0 bases for V and 3 bases for J; bases not matched to a gene: 2. The V gene's germline CDR1 is LGHNA and CDR2 YSLEER. The CDR3 totals 15 residues.

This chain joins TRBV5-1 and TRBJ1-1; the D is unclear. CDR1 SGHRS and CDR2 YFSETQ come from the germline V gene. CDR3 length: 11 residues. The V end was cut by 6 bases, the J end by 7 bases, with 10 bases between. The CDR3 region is CASKGRSEAFF. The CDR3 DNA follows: TGCGCCAGCAAAGGTAGGAGTGAAGCTTTCTTT. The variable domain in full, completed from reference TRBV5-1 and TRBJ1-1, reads KAGVTQTPRYLIKTRGQQVTLSCSPISGHRSVSWYQQTPGQGLQFLFEYFSETQRNKGNFPGRFSGRQFSNSRSEMNVSTLELGDSALYLCASKGRSEAFFGQGTRLTVV.

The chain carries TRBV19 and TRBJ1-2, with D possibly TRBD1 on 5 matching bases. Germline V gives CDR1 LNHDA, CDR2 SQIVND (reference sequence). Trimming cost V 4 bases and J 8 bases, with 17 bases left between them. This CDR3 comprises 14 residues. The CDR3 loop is CASSTQEGISGYTF. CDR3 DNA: TGTGCCAGTAGTACTCAGGAGGGGATTAGCGGCTACACCTTC.

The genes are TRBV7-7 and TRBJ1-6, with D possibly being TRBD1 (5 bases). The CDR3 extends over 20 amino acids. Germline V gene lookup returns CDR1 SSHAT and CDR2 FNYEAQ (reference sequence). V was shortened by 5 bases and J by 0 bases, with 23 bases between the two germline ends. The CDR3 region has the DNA TGTGCCAGCAGCCGACAGCGGGGACCGGGGAGCAGCTCCTATAATTCACCCCTCCACTTT. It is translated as CASSRQRGPGSSSYNSPLHF. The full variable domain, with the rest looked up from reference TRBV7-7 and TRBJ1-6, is GAGVSQSPRYKVTKRGQDVTLRCDPISSHATLYWYQQALGQGPEFLTYFNYEAQPDKSGLPSDRFSAERPEGSISTLTIQRTEQRDSAMYRCASSRQRGPGSSSYNSPLHFGNGTRLTVT.

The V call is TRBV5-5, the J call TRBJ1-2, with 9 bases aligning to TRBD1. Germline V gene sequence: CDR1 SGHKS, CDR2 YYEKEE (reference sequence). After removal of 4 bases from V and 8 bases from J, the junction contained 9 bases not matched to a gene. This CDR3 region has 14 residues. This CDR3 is CASSRDRVPLGYTF. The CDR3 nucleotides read TGTGCCAGCAGCCGGGACAGGGTCCCATTGGGCTACACCTTC.

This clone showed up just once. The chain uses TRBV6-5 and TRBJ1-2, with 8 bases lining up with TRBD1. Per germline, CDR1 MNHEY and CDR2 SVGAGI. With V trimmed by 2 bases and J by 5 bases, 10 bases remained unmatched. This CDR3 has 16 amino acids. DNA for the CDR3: TGTGCCAGCAGTTACGAGGGTCAGGGGGCGACTTATGGCTACACCTTC. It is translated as CASSYEGQGATYGYTF.

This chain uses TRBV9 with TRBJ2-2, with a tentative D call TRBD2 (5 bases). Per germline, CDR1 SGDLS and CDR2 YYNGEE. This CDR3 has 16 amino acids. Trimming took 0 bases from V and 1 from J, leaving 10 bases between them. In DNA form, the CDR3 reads TGTGCCAGCAGCGTAGACGGTGGGAGGAACACCGGGGAGCTGTTTTTT. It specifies CASSVDGGRNTGELFF.

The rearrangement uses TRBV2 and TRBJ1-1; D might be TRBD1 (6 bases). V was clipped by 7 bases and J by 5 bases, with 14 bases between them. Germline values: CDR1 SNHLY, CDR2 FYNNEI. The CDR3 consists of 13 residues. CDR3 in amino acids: CASKVQGMTEAFF. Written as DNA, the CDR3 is TGTGCCAGCAAGGTACAGGGCATGACTGAAGCTTTCTTT.

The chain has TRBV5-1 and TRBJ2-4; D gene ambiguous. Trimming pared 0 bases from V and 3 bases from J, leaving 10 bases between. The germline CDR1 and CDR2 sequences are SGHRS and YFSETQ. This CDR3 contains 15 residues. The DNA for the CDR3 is TGCGCCAGCAGCTTGGGGCAGGCCTACAAAAACATTCAGTACTTC. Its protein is CASSLGQAYKNIQYF.

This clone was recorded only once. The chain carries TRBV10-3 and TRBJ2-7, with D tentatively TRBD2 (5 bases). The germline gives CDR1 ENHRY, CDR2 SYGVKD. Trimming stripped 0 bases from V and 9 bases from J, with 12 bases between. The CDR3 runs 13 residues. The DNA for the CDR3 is TGTGCCATCAGTGAGTCGATCCGGGGAGCGCAGTACTTC. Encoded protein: CAISESIRGAQYF.